This T cell receptor (beta chain) was sequenced during a study of CD8+ T cells in alopecia areata. A sort of pooled cutaneous lymph node cells used CD4, CD8alpha, NKG2D, NKG2ACE and other stains. V lost 0 bases and J lost 1; bases outside the gene matches: 1. Germline V gene data show CDR1 as LGHNA and CDR2 as YNLKQL (reference sequence). The CDR3 extends over 17 amino acids. This clone occurred a few times. What it recognizes is unknown. Gene names and germline match the mouse. The read is 4 residues too short to cover the CDR3 end, so that end is filled in from the germline J gene. Extraction of RNA preceded its reverse transcription into cDNA, which served as the sequencing template. Produced via immunoSEQ multiplex PCR; TCRdb's table is partial and in-frame only. The data show around 290,000 clones, with none appearing a single time. General study results and limits: Sequences from scalp samples also cover resident alphabeta T cells of normal skin.

This chain links TRBV5 with TRBJ2-2; TRBD1 agrees at 11 bases. Sequenced input: CD4+ T cells sorted from a lymph node. The sequence was collected from a C3H/HeJ mouse with alopecia areata. As its MHC haplotype, the strain has H2-k. CDR3 DNA, as far as it was read: TGTGCCAGCAGCCAAGATGGGACAGGGGGAAACACCGGG. This translates into CASSQDGTGGNTG. The entire CDR3 protein is CASSQDGTGGNTGQLYF.